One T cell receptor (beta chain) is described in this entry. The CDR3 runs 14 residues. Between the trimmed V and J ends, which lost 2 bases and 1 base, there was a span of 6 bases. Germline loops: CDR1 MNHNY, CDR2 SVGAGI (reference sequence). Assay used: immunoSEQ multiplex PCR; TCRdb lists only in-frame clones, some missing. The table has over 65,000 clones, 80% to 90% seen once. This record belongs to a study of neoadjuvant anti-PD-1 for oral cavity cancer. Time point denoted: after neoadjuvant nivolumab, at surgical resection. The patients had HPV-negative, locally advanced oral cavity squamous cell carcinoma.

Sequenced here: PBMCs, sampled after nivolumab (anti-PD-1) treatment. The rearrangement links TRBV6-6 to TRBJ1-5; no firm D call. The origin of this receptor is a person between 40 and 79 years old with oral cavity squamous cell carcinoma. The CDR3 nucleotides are TGTGCCAGCAGTTACGGCGTCAGCAATCAGCCCCAGCATTTT. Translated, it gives CASSYGVSNQPQHF.